This T cell receptor beta chain was identified in a study of T cells in Graves' hyperthyroidism and ophthalmopathy. This clonotype showed up just a few times. Researchers took RNA transcripts and amplified the TCR beta CDR3 regions from them. An initial round of RT-PCR targeting the TCR CDR3 relied on the HTBI primer set. Each CDR3 protein gets one entry after TCRdb re-called the multiplex PCR reads with MiXCR. Here the sample spans roughly 750,000 distinct CDR3 sequences, about a sixth being singletons. The definition of stable Graves' hyperthyroidism was no ophthalmopathy progression within 18 months. Trimming took 7 bases from V and 5 from J; bases not matched to a gene: 4. The germline gives CDR1 LNHDA, CDR2 SQIVND (reference sequence). CDR3 length equals 14 residues.

The chain carries TRBV19 and TRBJ2-1; TRBD2 matches 11 bases. The TCR was taken from a man between 18 and 35 years old with Graves' hyperthyroidism. Material: blood. CDR3 DNA sequence: TGTGCCAGTACTAGCGGGAGGCCCAACAATGAGCAGTTCTTC. This sequence encodes CASTSGRPNNEQFF.